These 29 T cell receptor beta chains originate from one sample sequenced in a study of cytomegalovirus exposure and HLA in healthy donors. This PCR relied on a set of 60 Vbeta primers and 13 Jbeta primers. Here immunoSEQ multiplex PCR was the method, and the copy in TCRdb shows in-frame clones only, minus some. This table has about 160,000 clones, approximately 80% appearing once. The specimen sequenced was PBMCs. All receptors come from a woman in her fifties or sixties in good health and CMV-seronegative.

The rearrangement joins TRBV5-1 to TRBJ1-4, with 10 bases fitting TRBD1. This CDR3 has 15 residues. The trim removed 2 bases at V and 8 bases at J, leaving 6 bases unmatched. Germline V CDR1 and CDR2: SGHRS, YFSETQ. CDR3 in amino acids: CASSLVGQGNEKLFF. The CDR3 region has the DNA TGCGCCAGCAGCTTAGTGGGACAGGGGAACGAAAAACTGTTTTTT.

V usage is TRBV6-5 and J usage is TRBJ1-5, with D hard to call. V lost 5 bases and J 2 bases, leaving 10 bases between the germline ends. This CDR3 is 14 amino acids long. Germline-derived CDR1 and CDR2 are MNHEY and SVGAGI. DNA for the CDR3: TGTGCCAGCAGTCCCAACGGGGGCAATCAGCCCCAGCATTTT. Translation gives CASSPNGGNQPQHF.

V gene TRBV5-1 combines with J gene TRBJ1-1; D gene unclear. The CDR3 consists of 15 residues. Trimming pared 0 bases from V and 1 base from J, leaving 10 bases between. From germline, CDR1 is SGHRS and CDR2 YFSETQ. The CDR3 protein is CASSLVPGGNTEAFF. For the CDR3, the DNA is TGCGCCAGCAGCTTGGTACCGGGAGGGAACACTGAAGCTTTCTTT.

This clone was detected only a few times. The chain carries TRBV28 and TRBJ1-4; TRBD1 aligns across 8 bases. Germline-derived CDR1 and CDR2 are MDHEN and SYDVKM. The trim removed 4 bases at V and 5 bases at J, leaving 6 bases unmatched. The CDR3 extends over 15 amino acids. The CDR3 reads CASSSAGGGNEKLFF. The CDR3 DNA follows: TGTGCCAGCAGTTCCGCAGGGGGCGGCAATGAAAAACTGTTTTTT.

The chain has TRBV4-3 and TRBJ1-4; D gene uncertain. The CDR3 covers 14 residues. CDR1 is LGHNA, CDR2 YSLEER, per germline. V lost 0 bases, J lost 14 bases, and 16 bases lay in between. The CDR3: CASSQDQTRVFLFF. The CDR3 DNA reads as TGCGCCAGCAGCCAAGATCAGACACGAGTCTTTCTGTTTTTT.

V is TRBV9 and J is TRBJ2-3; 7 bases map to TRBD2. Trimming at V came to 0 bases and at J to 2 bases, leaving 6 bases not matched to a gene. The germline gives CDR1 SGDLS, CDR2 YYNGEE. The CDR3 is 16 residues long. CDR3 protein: CASSVDTSEFTDTQYF. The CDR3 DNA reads TGTGCCAGCAGCGTAGATACTAGCGAGTTCACAGATACGCAGTATTTT.

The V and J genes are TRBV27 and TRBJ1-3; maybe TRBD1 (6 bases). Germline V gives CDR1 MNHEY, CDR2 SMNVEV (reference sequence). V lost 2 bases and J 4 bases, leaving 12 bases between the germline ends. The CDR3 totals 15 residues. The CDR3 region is CASSLAGAQGNTIYF. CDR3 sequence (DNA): TGTGCCAGCAGTTTAGCGGGGGCGCAGGGAAACACCATATATTTT.

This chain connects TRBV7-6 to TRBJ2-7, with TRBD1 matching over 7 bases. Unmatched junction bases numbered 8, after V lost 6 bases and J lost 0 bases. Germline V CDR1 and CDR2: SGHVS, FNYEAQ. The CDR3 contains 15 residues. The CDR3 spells CASSPTGTASYEQYF. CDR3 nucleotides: TGTGCCAGCAGTCCCACCGGGACAGCCTCCTACGAGCAGTACTTC.

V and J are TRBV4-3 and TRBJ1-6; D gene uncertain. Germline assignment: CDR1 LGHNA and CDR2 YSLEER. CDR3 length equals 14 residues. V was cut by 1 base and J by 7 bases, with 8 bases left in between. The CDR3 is CASSQVIENSPLHF. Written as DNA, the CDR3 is TGCGCCAGCAGCCAAGTTATCGAGAATTCACCCCTCCACTTT.

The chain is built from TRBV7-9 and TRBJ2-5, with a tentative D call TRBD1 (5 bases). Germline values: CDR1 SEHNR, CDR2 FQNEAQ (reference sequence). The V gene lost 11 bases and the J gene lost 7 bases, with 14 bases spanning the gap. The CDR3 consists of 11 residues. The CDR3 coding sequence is TGTGCCTTACAGTGGGGCGGGACCCAGTACTTC. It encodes CALQWGGTQYF.

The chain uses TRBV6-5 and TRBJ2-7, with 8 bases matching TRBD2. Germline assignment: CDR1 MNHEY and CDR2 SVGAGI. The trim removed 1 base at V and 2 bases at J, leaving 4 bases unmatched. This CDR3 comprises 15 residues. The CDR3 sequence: CASSYWSSGAYEQYF. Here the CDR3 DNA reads TGTGCCAGCAGTTACTGGAGTAGCGGGGCCTACGAGCAGTACTTC.

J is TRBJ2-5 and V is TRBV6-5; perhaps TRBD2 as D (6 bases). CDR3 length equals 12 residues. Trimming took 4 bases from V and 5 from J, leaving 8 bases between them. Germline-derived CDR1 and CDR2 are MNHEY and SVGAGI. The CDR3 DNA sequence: TGTGCCAGCAGTTCCGCGGGGGAGACCCAGTACTTC. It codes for CASSSAGETQYF.

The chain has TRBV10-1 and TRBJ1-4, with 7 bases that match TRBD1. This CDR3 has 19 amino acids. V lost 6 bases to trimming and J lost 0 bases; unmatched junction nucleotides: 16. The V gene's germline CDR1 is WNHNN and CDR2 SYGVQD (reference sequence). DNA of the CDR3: TGCGCCAGCAGCAGACCCACAGGGGTGGGGTATGCAACTAATGAAAAACTGTTTTTT. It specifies CASSRPTGVGYATNEKLFF.

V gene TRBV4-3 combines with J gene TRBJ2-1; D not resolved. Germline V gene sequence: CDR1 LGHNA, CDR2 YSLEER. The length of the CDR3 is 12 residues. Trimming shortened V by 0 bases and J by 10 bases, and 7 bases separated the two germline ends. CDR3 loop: CASSQEASEQFF. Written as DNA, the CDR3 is TGCGCCAGCAGCCAAGAAGCTTCGGAGCAGTTCTTC.

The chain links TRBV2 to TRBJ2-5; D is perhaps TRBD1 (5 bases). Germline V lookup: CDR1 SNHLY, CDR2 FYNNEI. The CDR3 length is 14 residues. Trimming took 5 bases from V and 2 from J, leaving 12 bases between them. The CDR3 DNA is TGTGCCAGCAGTAAACGACAGAATCAAGAGACCCAGTACTTC. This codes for CASSKRQNQETQYF.

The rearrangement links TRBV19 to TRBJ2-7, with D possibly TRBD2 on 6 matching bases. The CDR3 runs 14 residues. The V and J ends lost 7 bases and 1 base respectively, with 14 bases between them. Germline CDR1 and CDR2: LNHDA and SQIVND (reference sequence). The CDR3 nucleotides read TGTGCCAGTAATTTCGGGGGAGAATCCTACGAGCAGTACTTC. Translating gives CASNFGGESYEQYF.

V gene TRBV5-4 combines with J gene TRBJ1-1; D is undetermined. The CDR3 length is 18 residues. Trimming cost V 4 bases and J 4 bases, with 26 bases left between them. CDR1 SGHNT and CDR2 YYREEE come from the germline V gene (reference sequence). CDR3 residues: CASSRGASARRWGTEAFF. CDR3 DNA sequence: TGTGCCAGCAGCCGGGGTGCTAGCGCCCGGAGATGGGGCACTGAAGCTTTCTTT.

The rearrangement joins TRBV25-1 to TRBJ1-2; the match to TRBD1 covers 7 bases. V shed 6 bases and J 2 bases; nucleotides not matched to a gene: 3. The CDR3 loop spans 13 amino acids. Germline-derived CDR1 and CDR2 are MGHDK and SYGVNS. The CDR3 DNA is TGTGCCAGCAGGGGACAGATCAACTATGGCTACACCTTC. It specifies CASRGQINYGYTF.

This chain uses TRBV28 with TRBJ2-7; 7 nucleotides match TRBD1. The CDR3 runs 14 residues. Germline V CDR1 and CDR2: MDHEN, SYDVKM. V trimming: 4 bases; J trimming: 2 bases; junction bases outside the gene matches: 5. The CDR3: CASSSPGTAYEQYF. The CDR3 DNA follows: TGTGCCAGCAGTTCCCCTGGGACAGCCTACGAGCAGTACTTC.

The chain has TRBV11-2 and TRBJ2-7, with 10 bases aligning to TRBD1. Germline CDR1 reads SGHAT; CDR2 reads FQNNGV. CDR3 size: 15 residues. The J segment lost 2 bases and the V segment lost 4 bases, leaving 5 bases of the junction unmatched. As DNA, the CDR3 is TGTGCCAGCAGCTATCCGGGACAGGGGACCTACGAGCAGTACTTC. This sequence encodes CASSYPGQGTYEQYF.

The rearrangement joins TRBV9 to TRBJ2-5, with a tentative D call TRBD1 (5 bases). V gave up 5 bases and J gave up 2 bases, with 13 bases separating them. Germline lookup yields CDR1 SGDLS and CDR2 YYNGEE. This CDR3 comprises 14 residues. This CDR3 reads CASSRRAAQETQYF. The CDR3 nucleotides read TGTGCCAGCAGTCGCAGGGCGGCACAAGAGACCCAGTACTTC.

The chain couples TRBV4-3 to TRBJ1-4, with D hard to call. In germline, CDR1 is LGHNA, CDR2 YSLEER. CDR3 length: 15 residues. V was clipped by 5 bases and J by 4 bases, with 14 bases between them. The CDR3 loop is CASSSRQVDNEKLFF. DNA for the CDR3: TGCGCCAGCAGCTCCCGGCAGGTCGATAATGAAAAACTGTTTTTT.

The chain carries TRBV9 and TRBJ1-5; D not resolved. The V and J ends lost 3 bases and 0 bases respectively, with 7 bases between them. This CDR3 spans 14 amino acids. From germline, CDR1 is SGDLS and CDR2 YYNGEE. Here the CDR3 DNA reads TGTGCCAGCAGCGGTCACAATAGCAATCAGCCCCAGCATTTT. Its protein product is CASSGHNSNQPQHF.

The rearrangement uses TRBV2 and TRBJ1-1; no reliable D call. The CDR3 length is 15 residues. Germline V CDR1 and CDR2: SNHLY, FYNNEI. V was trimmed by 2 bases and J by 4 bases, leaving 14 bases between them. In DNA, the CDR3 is TGTGCCAGCAGTGAACGGAACGGGCGGGCCACTGAAGCTTTCTTT. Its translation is CASSERNGRATEAFF.

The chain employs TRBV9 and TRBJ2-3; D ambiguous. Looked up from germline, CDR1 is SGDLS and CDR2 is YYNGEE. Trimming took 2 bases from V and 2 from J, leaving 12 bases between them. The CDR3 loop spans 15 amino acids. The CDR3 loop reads CASSVSHEDTDTQYF. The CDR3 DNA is TGTGCCAGCAGCGTTTCCCACGAGGACACAGATACGCAGTATTTT.

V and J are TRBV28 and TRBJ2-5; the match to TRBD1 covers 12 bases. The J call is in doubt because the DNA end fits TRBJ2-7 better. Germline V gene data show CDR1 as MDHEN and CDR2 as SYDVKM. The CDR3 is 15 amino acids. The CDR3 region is CASSPAGQGASEQYF. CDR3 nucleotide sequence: TGTGCCAGCAGTCCGGCGGGACAGGGGGCGTCCGAGCAGTACTTC.

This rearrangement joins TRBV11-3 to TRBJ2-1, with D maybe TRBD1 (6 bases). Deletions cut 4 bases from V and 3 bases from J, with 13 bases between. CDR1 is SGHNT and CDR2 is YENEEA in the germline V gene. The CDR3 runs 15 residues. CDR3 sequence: CASSSGGGYYNEQFF. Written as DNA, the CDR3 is TGTGCCAGCAGCTCGGGTGGGGGCTACTACAATGAGCAGTTCTTC.

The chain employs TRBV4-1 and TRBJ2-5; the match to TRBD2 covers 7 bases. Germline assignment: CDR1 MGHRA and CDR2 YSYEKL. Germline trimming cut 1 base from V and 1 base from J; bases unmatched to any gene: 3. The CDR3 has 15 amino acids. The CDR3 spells CASSQVLAVQETQYF. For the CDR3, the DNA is TGCGCCAGCAGCCAAGTCCTAGCGGTCCAAGAGACCCAGTACTTC.

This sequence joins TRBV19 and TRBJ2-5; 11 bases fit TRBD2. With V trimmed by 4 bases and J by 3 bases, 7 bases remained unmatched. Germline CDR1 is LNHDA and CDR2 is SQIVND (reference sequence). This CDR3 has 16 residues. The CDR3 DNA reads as TGTGCCAGTAGTAAACGTCTGGGACTAGCGGAAGAGACCCAGTACTTC. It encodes CASSKRLGLAEETQYF.